This T cell receptor (beta chain) originates from a study of blood T cell repertoires in COVID-19. As for the study in general: Acute-phase and convalescent COVID-19 samples originated in the United States, Italy and Spain. T cells, B-cell-depleted T cells, or PBMCs provided the cDNA or gDNA that served as material.

Methods used by the authors: For nucleated cells, counts were estimated from reference gene primer amplification. Method: immunoSEQ multiplex PCR; TCRdb's copy keeps in-frame clones and lacks some. D and trimming were read from the DNA, whereas the V and J calls and clone size are those reported in that table. The sample contains about 210,000 clones, 84% of which appear only once. Trimming took 0 bases from V and 8 from J; bases not matched to a gene: 9. The length of the CDR3 is 15 residues. The germline CDR1 and CDR2 sequences are ENHRY and SYGVKD. This chain connects TRBV10-3 to TRBJ1-2; 7 bases line up with TRBD1. This sequence was found in a woman aged 45-60 years with active or convalescent COVID-19. Sequenced material: peripheral blood. The CDR3 DNA reads TGTGCCATCAGTGAGTCCTCTTCAGGGGGAGGAGGCTACACCTTC. Translation: CAISESSSGGGGYTF.